This T cell receptor beta chain was recorded in a study of control samples from healthy donors and cancer patients. TCRdb's copy holds only in-frame clones and misses some; the assay was immunoSEQ multiplex PCR. The sample shows some 130,000 clones, roughly 92% of them seen only once. This CDR3 is 17 amino acids long. V was clipped by 2 bases and J by 3 bases; unmatched bases: 9. Per germline, CDR1 ENHRY and CDR2 SYGVKD. The chain uses TRBV10-3 and TRBJ1-1; 10 bases fit TRBD1. This TCR was sampled from a man aged 18 to 29 in good health. Sequencing was done on a sample of blood. The CDR3 reads CAISEGRDRGGDTEAFF. The CDR3 region has the DNA TGTGCCATCAGTGAGGGCCGGGACAGGGGTGGGGACACTGAAGCTTTCTTT.